This T cell receptor (beta chain) stems from a study of blood T cells in healthy people across ages. PCR was performed a second time for about 7 to 12 cycles using a sample-barcoded 5' primer and a J-beta primer mix. TCRdb analysed the 5' RACE reads with MiXCR anew, one entry per CDR3 protein. This table holds fewer than 900,000 distinct CDR3 sequences, roughly 44% found once. This CDR3 has 16 residues. V lost 8 bases and J lost 7; bases outside the gene matches: 15. Germline CDR1 MNHNY, CDR2 SVGAGI (reference sequence). The source material was blood. The receptor was isolated from an older woman in good health. V is TRBV6-6 and J is TRBJ2-1; 9 bases are a match to TRBD1. CDR3 sequence reads: CASQRGGTGHFNEQFF. The CDR3 DNA sequence: TGTGCCAGCCAGAGAGGCGGGACAGGGCATTTTAATGAGCAGTTCTTC.